This T cell receptor beta chain emerged from a study of T cells in tumors after PD-1 blockade. Overall study context: Daily vismodegib 150 mg continued in a subset of anti-PD-1-treated patients. Tumor samples averaged roughly 27,000 templates (range about 550-99,264) and 6,041 unique clonotypes.

Using immunoSEQ multiplex PCR, the repertoire was profiled, and TCRdb retains in-frame clones only, with some absent. Altogether 4,500 to 6,000 clones are present, approximately 74% being singletons, with the ten largest covering 5.2%. Germline CDR1 DFQATT, CDR2 SNEGSKA (reference sequence). V was pared by 3 bases and J by 3 bases, with 14 bases between. CDR3 length: 14 residues. The material sequenced was tumor tissue, taken before anti-PD-1 treatment. V and J are TRBV20-1 and TRBJ1-1, with D maybe TRBD1 (5 bases). The receptor's source is a human donor with basal cell carcinoma. The CDR3 region is CSASDQGFYTEAFF. CDR3 nucleotide sequence: TGCAGTGCTAGTGACCAGGGTTTTTACACTGAAGCTTTCTTT.